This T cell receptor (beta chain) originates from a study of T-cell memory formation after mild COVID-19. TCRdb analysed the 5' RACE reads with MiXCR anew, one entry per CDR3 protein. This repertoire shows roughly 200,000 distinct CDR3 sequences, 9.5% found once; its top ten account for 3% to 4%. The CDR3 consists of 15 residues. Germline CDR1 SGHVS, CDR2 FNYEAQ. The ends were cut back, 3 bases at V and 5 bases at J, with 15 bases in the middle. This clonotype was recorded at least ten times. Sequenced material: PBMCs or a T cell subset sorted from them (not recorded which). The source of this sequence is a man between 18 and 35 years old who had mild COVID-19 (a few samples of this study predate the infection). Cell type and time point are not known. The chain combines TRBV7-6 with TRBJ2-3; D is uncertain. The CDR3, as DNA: TGTGCCAGCAGCTTTAATGGGCACTACGGAGATACGCAGTATTTT. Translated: CASSFNGHYGDTQYF.